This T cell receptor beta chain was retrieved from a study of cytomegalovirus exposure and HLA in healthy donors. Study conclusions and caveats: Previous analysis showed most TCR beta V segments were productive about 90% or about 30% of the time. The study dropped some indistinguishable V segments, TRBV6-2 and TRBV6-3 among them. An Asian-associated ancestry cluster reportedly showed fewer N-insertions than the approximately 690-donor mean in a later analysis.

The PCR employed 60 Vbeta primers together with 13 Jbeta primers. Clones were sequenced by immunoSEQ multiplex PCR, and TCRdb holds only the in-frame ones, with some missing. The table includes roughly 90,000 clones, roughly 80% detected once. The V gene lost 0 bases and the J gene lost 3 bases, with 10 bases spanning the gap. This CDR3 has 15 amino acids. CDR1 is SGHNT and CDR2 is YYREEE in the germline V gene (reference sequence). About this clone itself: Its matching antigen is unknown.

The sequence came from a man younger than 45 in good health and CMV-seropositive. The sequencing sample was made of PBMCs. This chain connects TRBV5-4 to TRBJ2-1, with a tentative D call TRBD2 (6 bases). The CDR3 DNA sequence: TGTGCCAGCAGCTTGGGCCAGGACTACTACAATGAGCAGTTCTTC. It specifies CASSLGQDYYNEQFF.